The clone carrying this T cell receptor (beta chain) was counted between two and nine times. This sample was included in a study of T cells in Graves' hyperthyroidism and ophthalmopathy. RNA transcripts were the template for amplifying TCR beta CDR3 regions. When the TCR CDR3 underwent first-round RT-PCR, the HTBI primer set was used. MiXCR was run by TCRdb on the multiplex PCR reads, yielding one entry per CDR3 protein. The sample records roughly 710,000 distinct CDR3 sequences, approximately 40% being singletons. Trimming cost V 2 bases and J 3 bases, with 18 bases left between them. CDR3 length: 17 amino acids. Germline CDR1 SGHNT, CDR2 YYREEE (reference sequence).

Sequenced sample: blood. V and J are TRBV5-4 and TRBJ1-5; D gene ambiguous. This clonotype originated in a woman aged 40 to 50 with Graves' hyperthyroidism. The CDR3 DNA follows: TGTGCCAGCAGCTTTTCAGCCGGCAAGCGTGCCAATCAGCCCCAGCATTTT. It is translated as CASSFSAGKRANQPQHF.